A selection of T cell receptor beta chains follows, all from one sample in a study of blood T cell repertoires in COVID-19. Sequencing was performed with immunoSEQ multiplex PCR; in TCRdb, only in-frame clones are kept and a portion is missing. The data show about 190,000 clones, 87% seen once. The sample was peripheral blood. The receptors derive from a man in his sixties with active or convalescent COVID-19. Both conserved end residues are part of each CDR3. The D gene is left open where the match is weak. Clone sizes are given selectively: once, few, many, or a class where the clone is expanded.

TRBV3-1/TRBV3-2,TRBJ1-1,NA,NA,TGTGCCAGCAGCCATGGGGCGGTTCAGTGGGGTAGAGCTTTCTTT,CASSHGAVQWGRAFF
TRBV3-1/TRBV3-2,TRBJ1-1,NA,NA,TGTGCCAGCAGCCAGGGGGCGAGACCTGAAGCTTTCTTT,CASSQGARPEAFF
TRBV7-2,TRBJ1-2,TRBD1,NA,TGTGCCAGCAGCTTTGGGGACAGGGGCCTCTATGGCTACACCTTC,CASSFGDRGLYGYTF
TRBV5-4,TRBJ1-2,NA,NA,TGTGCCAGCAGCCCTGGGCAGTATGGTGGCTACACCTTC,CASSPGQYGGYTF
TRBV30,TRBJ2-7,TRBD1,NA,TGTGCCTGGAGCGGGACAGGGCACTACGAGCAGTACTTC,CAWSGTGHYEQYF
TRBV12-3/TRBV12-4,TRBJ1-2,TRBD1,NA,TGTGCCAGCAGCCTACAGGGGAGAGGCTACACCTTC,CASSLQGRGYTF
TRBV20-1,TRBJ2-3,NA,NA,TGCAGTGCTAGTAGGGACTCCCAGTCAGATACGCAGTATTTT,CSASRDSQSDTQYF
TRBV6-5,TRBJ1-3,NA,NA,TGTGCCAGCAGTTACTCGATAACGAGCTCTGGAAACACCATATATTTT,CASSYSITSSGNTIYF
TRBV29-1,TRBJ1-5,NA,once,TGCAGCGTGGAGGAGGCAGATCAGCCCCAGCATTTT,CSVEEADQPQHF
TRBV6-5,TRBJ1-2,TRBD1,once,TGTGCCAGCAGTTTTATAGACAGGGGCGGTGATGGCTACACCTTC,CASSFIDRGGDGYTF
TRBV29-1,TRBJ2-3,TRBD1,NA,TGCAGCGTTGTTGGACAGGGAATACCTACGCAGTATTTT,CSVVGQGIPTQYF
TRBV18,TRBJ2-3,NA,NA,TGTGCCAGCTCACCACCCCCCACTAGCACAGATACGCAGTATTTT,CASSPPPTSTDTQYF
TRBV15,TRBJ1-2,TRBD1,NA,TGTGCCACCAGCAGAGAAGACAGGGCTAACTATGGCTACACCTTC,CATSREDRANYGYTF
TRBV6-5,TRBJ2-7,TRBD2,NA,TGTGCCAGCAGCGGCACGGGGGGGCCAAGGGAGCAGTACTTC,CASSGTGGPREQYF
TRBV5-4,TRBJ2-1,TRBD2,few,TGTGCCAGCAGCCTTTACGGGGGGGACAATGAGCAGTTCTTC,CASSLYGGDNEQFF
TRBV3-1/TRBV3-2,TRBJ2-3,NA,NA,TGTGCCAGCAGCCAAGGGGGGCGCACAGATACGCAGTATTTT,CASSQGGRTDTQYF
TRBV7-6,TRBJ2-3,NA,many,TGTGCCAGCAGCCTTAGCACAGATACGCAGTATTTT,CASSLSTDTQYF
TRBV2,TRBJ1-4,TRBD1,NA,TGTGCCAGCAGTAATACAGGGGGAGGTAATGAAAAACTGTTTTTT,CASSNTGGGNEKLFF
TRBV7-9,TRBJ1-2,TRBD1,NA,TGTGCCAGCATGCTGACAGGGGTCGACTATGGCTACACCTTC,CASMLTGVDYGYTF
TRBV2,TRBJ1-1,NA,once,TGTGCCAGCAGTGAACGGCCCGAGGGGAACACTGAAGCTTTCTTT,CASSERPEGNTEAFF
TRBV7-9,TRBJ2-5,TRBD1,NA,TGTGCCAGCAGCTTAGCAAGGACAGGGGGCACGAAGACCCAGTACTTC,CASSLARTGGTKTQYF
TRBV9,TRBJ1-5,NA,NA,TGTGCCAGCAGCGTTGGGCCAAATCAGCCCCAGCATTTT,CASSVGPNQPQHF
TRBV9,TRBJ1-1,NA,NA,TGTGCCAGCAGCGTAGCAGGGTGGAGCACTGAAGCTTTCTTT,CASSVAGWSTEAFF
TRBV18,TRBJ2-1,NA,NA,TGTGCCAGCTCACCACCGGGGGGAGATGAGCAGTTCTTC,CASSPPGGDEQFF
TRBV11-2,TRBJ2-2,TRBD2,NA,TGTGCCAGCAGACCCCTGCGGGGGGCCTTACGAATAAACACCGGGGAGCTGTTTTTT,CASRPLRGALRINTGELFF
TRBV19,TRBJ1-5,NA,few,TGTGCCAGTAGTATCCAGCCCGGGACAAGCAATCAGCCCCAGCATTTT,CASSIQPGTSNQPQHF
TRBV10-3,TRBJ2-2,TRBD1,few,TGTGCCATCAGTGACGTGTCCCGGGACAGGGGCCCGGCCCGGGACTCGAACACCGGGGAGCTGTTTTTT,CAISDVSRDRGPARDSNTGELFF
TRBV5-4,TRBJ1-2,NA,NA,TGTGCCAGCAGCTTGCTTAACAGCTACTATGGCTACACCTTC,CASSLLNSYYGYTF
TRBV7-6,TRBJ1-5,NA,NA,TGTGCCAGCAGCCCGGGAGGGAATCAGCCCCAGCATTTT,CASSPGGNQPQHF
TRBV5-1,TRBJ1-2,NA,NA,TGCGCCAGCAGCTCGCCCGGGGGATCCGGTGGCTACACCTTC,CASSSPGGSGGYTF
TRBV11-2,TRBJ2-7,TRBD1,NA,TGTGCCAGGAGCTTTCCACCCATTCGCTGGGACAGAAGGTCCTACGAGCAGTACTTC,CARSFPPIRWDRRSYEQYF
TRBV2,TRBJ2-5,NA,NA,TGTGCCAGCAGTGAAAATGCGGAGACCCAGTACTTC,CASSENAETQYF
TRBV6-5,TRBJ1-6,TRBD1,few,TGTGCCAGCAGTTACTCAAGACAGGGGAGTTCACCCCTCCACTTT,CASSYSRQGSSPLHF
TRBV2,TRBJ2-7,TRBD1,NA,TGTGCCAGCAGGGGGGACAGCGTAACCTACGAGCAGTACTTC,CASRGDSVTYEQYF
TRBV5-1,TRBJ1-1,NA,NA,TGCGCCAGCAGCTTCACAGGGTCGGACACTGAAGCTTTCTTT,CASSFTGSDTEAFF
TRBV4-1,TRBJ2-7,TRBD2,NA,TGCGCCAGCAGCCCCCCGGGACTAGTCGGCGAGCAGTACTTC,CASSPPGLVGEQYF
TRBV7-9,TRBJ2-1,NA,few,TGTGCCAGCAGCTCCACGGGGAGAGTCTCCCAGAACTACAATGAGCAGTTCTTC,CASSSTGRVSQNYNEQFF
TRBV3-1/TRBV3-2,TRBJ2-3,NA,NA,TGTGCCAGCAGGGCGGGCGGGACAGATACGCAGTATTTT,CASRAGGTDTQYF
TRBV7-9,TRBJ1-2,NA,NA,TGTGCCAGCAGCTTAGTGGAGGGTGGCTACACCTTC,CASSLVEGGYTF
TRBV27,TRBJ2-7,NA,NA,TGTGCCAGCAGTTTACGCGGGGCAGGCCAAGCCTACGAGCAGTACTTC,CASSLRGAGQAYEQYF
TRBV3-1/TRBV3-2,TRBJ1-5,TRBD1,NA,TGTGCCAGCAGCCACTTAACCGGGACAGGGTCACAGCCCCAGCATTTT,CASSHLTGTGSQPQHF
TRBV7-9,TRBJ2-7,TRBD1,NA,TGTGCCAGCAGCGGCAGGACAGGAGGCGAGCAGTACTTC,CASSGRTGGEQYF
TRBV5-4,TRBJ2-1,NA,few,TGTGCCAGCAGCTTGATAGAGGGGAGGAATGAGCAGTTCTTC,CASSLIEGRNEQFF
TRBV7-2,TRBJ2-7,NA,NA,TGTGCCAGCAGCCCCCCTTGGGCCGAGCAGTACTTC,CASSPPWAEQYF
TRBV27,TRBJ1-2,TRBD1,NA,TGTGCCAGCAGTCCCCTGGACAGGGCCAACTATGGCTACACCTTC,CASSPLDRANYGYTF
TRBV6-4,TRBJ1-3,NA,NA,TGTGCCAGCAGTGACAGAGGTCCCTCTGGAAACACCATATATTTT,CASSDRGPSGNTIYF